This is a list of T cell receptor beta chains from one sample in a study of blood T cell repertoires in COVID-19. Produced via immunoSEQ multiplex PCR; TCRdb's table is partial and in-frame only. There are 200,000 to 250,000 clones in the sample; roughly 86% occur only once, and about 1.6% lies in the top ten. The specimen was PBMCs or T cells enriched from blood (not recorded which). The receptors stem from a woman in her fifties or sixties who had recovered from COVID-19. CDR3s include the opening cysteine and the closing phenylalanine or tryptophan. The order of the fields is clone size, D gene, J gene, V gene, CDR3 protein, CDR3 DNA. A D gene is named only where the DNA matches it firmly. Clone size appears in some rows only: once, few, many, or a class for an expanded clone.

NA TRBD2 TRBJ2-5 TRBV27 CASSGTNKETQYF TGTGCCAGCAGTGGGACTAACAAAGAGACCCAGTACTTC
NA TRBD1 TRBJ1-2 TRBV7-2 CASSWTGSNYGYTF TGTGCCAGCAGCTGGACAGGGTCCAACTATGGCTACACCTTC
NA TRBD1 TRBJ1-6 TRBV15 CATRRDRGRLYNSPLHF TGTGCCACCAGGAGAGACAGGGGGCGACTATATAATTCACCCCTCCACTTT
NA TRBD1 TRBJ1-5 TRBV5-6 CASSSGQGLGNQPQHF TGTGCCAGCAGCTCAGGACAGGGGCTGGGAAATCAGCCCCAGCATTTT
NA NA TRBJ1-1 TRBV10-3 CAIGTGLPLEAFF TGTGCCATAGGTACAGGGCTGCCTTTGGAAGCTTTCTTT
NA NA TRBJ2-2 TRBV9 CASSAYGQNTGELFF TGTGCCAGCAGCGCCTATGGACAGAACACCGGGGAGCTGTTTTTT
NA NA TRBJ1-5 TRBV10-3 CAISELQGTQPQHF TGTGCCATCAGTGAGCTACAGGGAACTCAGCCCCAGCATTTT
few NA TRBJ2-7 TRBV21-1 CASSKGGGLRSYEQYF TGTGCCAGCAGCAAAGGAGGAGGCCTCCGCTCCTACGAGCAGTACTTC
few TRBD1 TRBJ1-6 TRBV18 CASSPDRGNSPLHF TGTGCCAGCTCACCGGACAGGGGTAATTCACCCCTCCACTTT
NA NA TRBJ2-5 TRBV29-1 CSAGGGGIQETQYF TGCAGCGCCGGAGGCGGCGGAATACAAGAGACCCAGTACTTC
NA TRBD1 TRBJ1-4 TRBV3-1/TRBV3-2 CASSQGTGFEKLFF TGTGCCAGCAGCCAAGGGACAGGGTTTGAAAAACTGTTTTTT
NA NA TRBJ2-2 TRBV29-1 CSVPVAGELFF TGCAGCGTACCAGTGGCCGGGGAGCTGTTTTTT
NA TRBD2 TRBJ2-5 TRBV20-1 CSASGVAGIETQYF TGCAGTGCTAGTGGGGTAGCGGGAATAGAGACCCAGTACTTC
NA NA TRBJ1-3 TRBV27 CASSLRDIRTHSGNTIYF TGTGCCAGCAGTCTAAGGGACATCCGAACCCACTCTGGAAACACCATATATTTT
NA NA TRBJ1-1 TRBV7-2 CASSLFWGGTEAFF TGTGCCAGCAGCTTGTTCTGGGGAGGGACTGAAGCTTTCTTT
NA NA TRBJ2-1 TRBV12-3/TRBV12-4 CASRSDSEQFF TGTGCCAGCAGATCAGACTCTGAGCAGTTCTTC
NA NA TRBJ2-7 TRBV3-1/TRBV3-2 CASSQEYRWWYEQYF TGTGCCAGCAGCCAAGAGTACAGGTGGTGGTACGAGCAGTACTTC
NA TRBD1 TRBJ2-7 TRBV29-1 CSVPPGQDYEQYF TGCAGCGTTCCCCCGGGACAGGACTACGAGCAGTACTTC
NA NA TRBJ2-3 TRBV27 CASRPDFSTLTDTQYF TGTGCCAGCAGACCCGACTTCTCAACATTGACAGATACGCAGTATTTT
NA TRBD1 TRBJ2-7 TRBV2 CASYDRGQSYEQYF TGTGCCAGCTATGACAGGGGACAGTCCTACGAGCAGTACTTC
NA NA TRBJ1-4 TRBV6-2/TRBV6-3 CASSYSGRWEKLFF TGTGCCAGCAGTTACTCAGGGAGGTGGGAAAAACTGTTTTTT
NA NA TRBJ2-3 TRBV19 CASSALTSHEYTDTQYF TGTGCCAGTAGTGCTTTAACTAGCCATGAATACACAGATACGCAGTATTTT
NA NA TRBJ1-6 TRBV6-5 CASSYSGPSTNSPLHF TGTGCCAGCAGTTACTCGGGGCCTTCAACCAATTCACCCCTCCACTTT
NA NA TRBJ1-5 TRBV28 CASSLSYSNQPQHF TGTGCCAGCAGTCTAAGTTATAGCAATCAGCCCCAGCATTTT
NA TRBD2 TRBJ2-7 TRBV7-3 CASSPGLAHSYEQYF TGTGCCAGCAGCCCGGGACTAGCGCATAGCTACGAGCAGTACTTC
few TRBD1 TRBJ1-2 TRBV27 CASRGTGAYGYTF TGTGCCAGCAGAGGGACAGGGGCCTATGGCTACACCTTC
NA NA TRBJ1-5 TRBV30 CAWSVRGNQPQHF TGTGCCTGGAGTGTACGAGGGAATCAGCCCCAGCATTTT
NA NA TRBJ2-3 TRBV5-5 CASSLALGDTQYF TGTGCCAGCAGCTTGGCACTAGGGGATACGCAGTATTTT
NA NA TRBJ1-2 TRBV6-4 CASSRTAGNYGYTF TGTGCCAGCAGTCGGACAGCTGGCAACTATGGCTACACCTTC
once TRBD2 TRBJ2-2 TRBV10-3 CAISSGTSDPGELFF TGTGCCATCAGCTCCGGGACTAGTGATCCCGGGGAGCTGTTTTTT
NA NA TRBJ2-7 TRBV5-1 CASSLDLGVAYEQYF TGCGCCAGCAGCTTGGATTTAGGAGTGGCCTACGAGCAGTACTTC
NA TRBD2 TRBJ2-7 TRBV29-1 CSVRTSGLLQEVEQYF TGCAGCGTTCGCACTAGCGGCCTCTTACAAGAGGTGGAGCAGTACTTC
NA TRBD2 TRBJ2-1 TRBV7-3 CASSLTRGGREQFF TGTGCCAGCAGCTTAACCAGAGGCGGGAGAGAGCAGTTCTTC
NA TRBD1 TRBJ1-2 TRBV28 CASSSGQGSGYTF TGTGCCAGCAGCTCAGGACAGGGGAGTGGCTACACCTTC
few NA TRBJ2-7 TRBV27 CASRPLPDRLYEQYF TGTGCCAGCAGACCCCTGCCCGACAGATTATACGAGCAGTACTTC
few TRBD2 TRBJ2-1 TRBV6-1 CASSDATSGSNNEQFF TGTGCCAGCAGTGATGCGACTAGCGGGAGTAACAATGAGCAGTTCTTC
NA TRBD2 TRBJ2-3 TRBV27 CASSLSSGRLDTQYF TGTGCCAGCAGTTTATCTAGCGGGAGACTAGATACGCAGTATTTT